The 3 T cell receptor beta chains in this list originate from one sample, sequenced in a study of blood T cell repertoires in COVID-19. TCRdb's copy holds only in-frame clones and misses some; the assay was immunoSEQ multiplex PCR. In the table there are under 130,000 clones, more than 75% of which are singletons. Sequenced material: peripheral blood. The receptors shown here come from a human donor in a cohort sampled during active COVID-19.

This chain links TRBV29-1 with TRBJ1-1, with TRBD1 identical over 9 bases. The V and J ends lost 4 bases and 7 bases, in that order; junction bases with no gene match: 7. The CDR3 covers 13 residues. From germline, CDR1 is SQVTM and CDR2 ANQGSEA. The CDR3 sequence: CSVGYRGQNEAFF. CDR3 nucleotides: TGCAGCGTTGGGTACAGGGGGCAGAATGAAGCTTTCTTT.

The CDR3 loop reads CASSDRIRGNTGELFF. The CDR3 nucleotides read TGTGCCAGCAGTGATCGTATACGGGGGAACACCGGGGAGCTGTTTTTT. This chain joins TRBV2 and TRBJ2-2, with D perhaps TRBD2 (5 bases). Germline CDR1 is SNHLY and CDR2 is FYNNEI. Between the trimmed V and J ends, which lost 3 bases and 1 base, there was a span of 12 bases. CDR3 length: 16 amino acids.

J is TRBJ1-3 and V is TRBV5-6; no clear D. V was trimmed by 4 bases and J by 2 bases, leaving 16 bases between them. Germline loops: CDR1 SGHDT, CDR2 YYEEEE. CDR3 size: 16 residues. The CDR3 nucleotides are TGTGCCAGCAGCAACAGATACTTAGGTCCTGGAAACACCATATATTTT. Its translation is CASSNRYLGPGNTIYF.